The source of this T cell receptor beta chain is a study of shared clonotypes between healthy human individuals. The junction had 3 bases not matched to a gene; V was cut back by 6 bases and J by 4 bases. CDR3 length: 14 residues. Germline V gene lookup returns CDR1 SNHLY and CDR2 FYNNEI. Libraries were prepared by immunoSEQ multiplex PCR; TCRdb keeps only in-frame clonotypes and omits some of them. Among approximately 1,000,000 clones listed, about 84% were seen once. Details on this clone: This sample also contains other DNA sequences that code for the same CDR3.

The source is a man younger than 35 in good health. Some clones in this sample may be carry-over from other donors' samples. This chain connects TRBV2 to TRBJ1-5; the match to TRBD1 covers 10 bases. Sequenced: memory CD4+ T cells from PBMCs. Subset denoted: CD45RA-negative fraction. The CDR3 spells CASSPGQGNQPQHF. CDR3 nucleotides: TGTGCCAGCAGCCCGGGACAGGGGAATCAGCCCCAGCATTTT.